The 15 T cell receptor beta chains below were found in one sample sequenced in a study of cytomegalovirus exposure and HLA in healthy donors. The assay was immunoSEQ multiplex PCR, and TCRdb's table has in-frame clones only and misses some. The table records around 300,000 clones, around 85% of them present only once. Material for sequencing was PBMCs. All receptors come from a woman aged 18-29 years in good health and CMV-seronegative.

Notes on this clone: Other DNA sequences in this specimen translate into the identical CDR3. V usage is TRBV30 and J usage is TRBJ1-4, with D hard to call. CDR1 and CDR2 from the germline V gene are GTSNPN and SVGIG (reference sequence). The germline V and J ends were trimmed by 1 base and 5 bases, with 2 bases remaining between them. The CDR3 spans 11 residues. DNA of the CDR3: TGTGCCTGGAGTGCGAATGAAAAACTGTTTTTT. Amino acids: CAWSANEKLFF.

The chain combines TRBV6-5 with TRBJ1-3; D not resolved. CDR1 is MNHEY, CDR2 SVGAGI, per germline. The V and J ends lost 0 bases and 2 bases respectively, with 8 bases between them. This CDR3 is 15 amino acids long. Written as DNA, the CDR3 is TGTGCCAGCAGTTACTCGACTTGGGCTGGAAACACCATATATTTT. Amino acids: CASSYSTWAGNTIYF.

This chain uses TRBV6-5 with TRBJ2-1; D gene ambiguous. This CDR3 is 14 amino acids long. The V and J ends lost 0 bases and 8 bases respectively, with 11 bases between them. CDR1 and CDR2 from the germline V gene are MNHEY and SVGAGI. Here the CDR3 reads CASSYSRRGHEQFF. CDR3 coding DNA: TGTGCCAGCAGTTACTCGAGGCGCGGTCATGAGCAGTTCTTC.

This clone turned up a few times. The chain joins TRBV27 to TRBJ1-6, with a possible D match to TRBD1 (5 bases). Germline CDR1 is MNHEY and CDR2 is SMNVEV (reference sequence). Deletions cut 4 bases from V and 10 bases from J, with 14 bases between. This CDR3 has 14 residues. The CDR3 reads CASSYQGIGSPLHF. In DNA, the CDR3 is TGTGCCAGCAGTTATCAGGGTATCGGGTCACCCCTCCACTTT.

The CDR3 here is CASSTRTGANVLTF. The CDR3, as DNA: TGTGCCAGTAGTACTAGAACAGGGGCCAACGTCCTGACTTTC. The chain uses TRBV19 and TRBJ2-6; no firm D call. Trimming removed 4 bases from V and 4 bases from J, with 8 bases in between. The CDR3 consists of 14 residues. Germline values: CDR1 LNHDA, CDR2 SQIVND (reference sequence).

This clone was observed once. The V call is TRBV29-1, the J call TRBJ1-1; weak D call: TRBD1 (6 bases). Trimming took 6 bases from V and 5 from J, leaving 16 bases between them. From germline, CDR1 is SQVTM and CDR2 ANQGSEA. The CDR3 contains 13 residues. The CDR3 protein is CSVSTGTETEAFF. CDR3 nucleotides: TGCAGCGTCAGTACAGGGACGGAGACTGAAGCTTTCTTT.

This clone was counted once. The V call is TRBV7-9, the J call TRBJ2-7; a possible D gene is TRBD1 (5 bases). The CDR3 is 13 residues long. Trimming removed 5 bases from V and 2 bases from J, with 10 bases in between. Per germline, CDR1 SEHNR and CDR2 FQNEAQ (reference sequence). Here the CDR3 reads CASSIDSPYEQYF. DNA of the CDR3: TGTGCCAGCAGCATCGACAGCCCCTACGAGCAGTACTTC.

This chain links TRBV4-1 with TRBJ1-2, with 9 bases identical to TRBD1. This CDR3 is 19 amino acids long. The germline CDR1 and CDR2 sequences are MGHRA and YSYEKL. V gave up 5 bases and J gave up 0 bases; unmatched junction bases: 16. CDR3 region: CASSLSVTGGDWANYGYTF. The CDR3 DNA follows: TGCGCCAGCAGCTTATCGGTAACAGGGGGCGATTGGGCTAACTATGGCTACACCTTC.

The J gene is TRBJ1-4, the V gene TRBV27, with D possibly being TRBD1 (6 bases). V dropped 1 base and J dropped 5 bases, with 17 bases sitting between them. This CDR3 region has 17 residues. Germline CDR1 is MNHEY and CDR2 is SMNVEV (reference sequence). The CDR3 region is CASSLWAGDASNEKLFF. The CDR3 DNA is TGTGCCAGCAGTTTATGGGCAGGGGACGCTTCAAATGAAAAACTGTTTTTT.

This chain uses TRBV7-9 with TRBJ2-7, with D possibly being TRBD2 (6 bases). This CDR3 is built from 14 residues. V lost 4 bases and J 3 bases, leaving 13 bases between the germline ends. The germline V gene encodes CDR1 SEHNR and CDR2 FQNEAQ (reference sequence). CDR3 loop: CASSYRLGDYEQYF. The CDR3, as DNA: TGTGCCAGCAGCTACAGACTAGGGGACTACGAGCAGTACTTC. The full variable domain, its missing parts supplied by reference TRBV7-9 and TRBJ2-7, is DTGVSQNPRHKITKRGQNVTFRCDPISEHNRLYWYRQTLGQGPEFLTYFQNEAQLEKSRLLSDRFSAERPKGSFSTLEIQRTEQGDSAMYLCASSYRLGDYEQYFGPGTRLTVT.

The rearrangement joins TRBV7-9 to TRBJ1-4; D might be TRBD1 (6 bases). Germline V gene lookup returns CDR1 SEHNR and CDR2 FQNEAQ (reference sequence). The CDR3 length is 14 residues. V gave up 5 bases and J gave up 6 bases, with 13 bases separating them. CDR3 region: CASSRKGDHEKLFF. CDR3 DNA sequence: TGTGCCAGCAGCCGAAAGGGGGATCATGAAAAACTGTTTTTT.

As DNA, the CDR3 is TGTGCCAGCAGCGTAAAGCCCCCCCTAGCGGGGTACTCTGGGGCCAACGTCCTGACTTTC. It yields the protein CASSVKPPLAGYSGANVLTF. V usage is TRBV9 and J usage is TRBJ2-6; 9 positions agree with TRBD2. Germline CDR1 and CDR2: SGDLS and YYNGEE. The CDR3 covers 20 residues. J lost 0 bases, V lost 1 base, and 11 bases had no gene match.

This clone appeared a single time. This chain uses TRBV11-2 with TRBJ1-5, with TRBD1 matching over 9 bases. J was trimmed by 5 bases and V by 6 bases; bases with no gene match: 5. The germline V gene encodes CDR1 SGHAT and CDR2 FQNNGV. There are 14 residues in the CDR3. The CDR3 region has the DNA TGTGCCAGCAGTCCCGGGACAGGGTATCAGCCCCAGCATTTT. It translates to CASSPGTGYQPQHF.

The chain employs TRBV6-4 and TRBJ1-2; TRBD1 matches 10 bases. The V segment lost 7 bases and the J segment 8 bases; nucleotides outside the gene matches: 10. The CDR3 loop spans 14 amino acids. Germline V lookup: CDR1 MRHNA, CDR2 SNTAGT. The CDR3 protein is CASKTRQGATGYTF. The CDR3 DNA reads as TGTGCCAGCAAGACTAGACAGGGGGCGACCGGCTACACCTTC.

In this sample, this clone turned up a few times. The chain has TRBV10-1 and TRBJ2-4; D may be TRBD1 (8 bases). The V end lost 3 bases, the J end lost 6 bases, and 15 bases lay between the germline ends. The CDR3 consists of 15 residues. Per germline, CDR1 WNHNN and CDR2 SYGVQD (reference sequence). CDR3 nucleotides: TGCGCCAGCAGTGATACGGACAGGGAGGGAAACATTCAGTACTTC. Amino acid sequence: CASSDTDREGNIQYF.